One and the same sample provided the 7 T cell receptor beta chains below, sequenced in a study of beta chain features in type 1 diabetes. TCRB transcripts that were expressed got sequenced, as all of the isolated RNA had been reverse transcribed. Sequencing was performed with immunoSEQ multiplex PCR; in TCRdb, only in-frame clones are kept and a portion is missing. Among 350,000 to 450,000 clones listed, over 11% were seen once. The sample comprised naive CD4+ T cells from blood. Every receptor here comes from a man aged 25 to 45 in good health.

This clone was seen a handful of times. The CDR3 protein is CSAGQNKAEKLFF. CDR3 in DNA: TGCAGCGCGGGACAGAACAAGGCTGAAAAACTGTTTTTT. The V and J genes are TRBV29-1 and TRBJ1-4; 7 positions match TRBD1. Germline-derived CDR1 and CDR2 are SQVTM and ANQGSEA. This CDR3 contains 13 residues. V lost 7 bases and J lost 7; bases outside the gene matches: 9.

As concerns this clone: The sample contains more than one DNA sequence encoding this CDR3. The V gene is TRBV9, the J gene TRBJ2-1; no reliable D call. Germline V lookup: CDR1 SGDLS, CDR2 YYNGEE. Trimming removed 0 bases at V and 7 bases at J, with 8 bases between. The CDR3 is 13 residues long. For the CDR3, the DNA is TGTGCCAGCAGCGTAGCCGAAGGGAATGAGCAGTTCTTC. Translating gives CASSVAEGNEQFF.

This chain joins TRBV29-1 and TRBJ1-2; TRBD1 matches 11 bases. The length of the CDR3 is 17 residues. The junction had 14 bases not matched to a gene; V was cut back by 3 bases and J by 5 bases. Germline V gives CDR1 SQVTM, CDR2 ANQGSEA. DNA of the CDR3: TGCAGCGTTGATAAGCTTCCGGGACAGGGGGTACGGTATGGCTACACCTTC. Its protein product is CSVDKLPGQGVRYGYTF.

The V and J genes are TRBV28 and TRBJ2-1; D gene unclear. Trimming cost V 2 bases and J 12 bases, with 8 bases left between them. The CDR3 sequence is 11 residues long. The germline V gene encodes CDR1 MDHEN and CDR2 SYDVKM. The CDR3 is CASSLGLGQFF. The CDR3, as DNA: TGTGCCAGCAGTTTAGGGCTGGGGCAGTTCTTC.

In its sample, this clone was seen once. This chain uses TRBV5-4 with TRBJ2-5; 10 bases fit TRBD2. Unmatched junction bases numbered 4, after V lost 0 bases and J lost 2 bases. CDR1 SGHNT and CDR2 YYREEE come from the germline V gene (reference sequence). There are 16 residues in the CDR3. The CDR3 DNA reads as TGTGCCAGCAGCTTGGTGGCTAGCGGGGGTCAAGAGACCCAGTACTTC. Its translation: CASSLVASGGQETQYF.

CDR3 region: CAWRHPVGSNQPQHF. The CDR3 nucleotides are TGTGCCTGGAGACACCCCGTGGGTAGCAATCAGCCCCAGCATTTT. The V and J genes are TRBV30 and TRBJ1-5; D not certain. V shed 3 bases and J shed 0 bases, with 12 bases lying between them. The CDR3 is 15 residues long. CDR1 is GTSNPN, CDR2 SVGIG, per germline (reference sequence).

The rearrangement links TRBV10-3 to TRBJ2-4; D gene uncertain. Germline CDR1 and CDR2: ENHRY and SYGVKD. Between the trimmed V and J ends, which lost 0 bases and 3 bases, there was a span of 9 bases. CDR3 length: 15 amino acids. This CDR3 reads CAISESVRNKNIQYF. The DNA for the CDR3 is TGTGCCATCAGTGAGTCGGTGAGGAACAAAAACATTCAGTACTTC.